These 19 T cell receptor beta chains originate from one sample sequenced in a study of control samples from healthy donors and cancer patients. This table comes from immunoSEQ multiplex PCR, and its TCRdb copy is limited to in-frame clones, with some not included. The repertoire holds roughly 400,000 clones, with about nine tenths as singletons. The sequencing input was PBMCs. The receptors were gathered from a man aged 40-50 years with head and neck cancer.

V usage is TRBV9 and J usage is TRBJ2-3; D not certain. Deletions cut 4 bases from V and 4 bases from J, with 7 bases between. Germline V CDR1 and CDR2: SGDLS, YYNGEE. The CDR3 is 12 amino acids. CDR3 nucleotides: TGTGCCAGCAGCTCTTCGGCAGATACGCAGTATTTT. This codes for CASSSSADTQYF.

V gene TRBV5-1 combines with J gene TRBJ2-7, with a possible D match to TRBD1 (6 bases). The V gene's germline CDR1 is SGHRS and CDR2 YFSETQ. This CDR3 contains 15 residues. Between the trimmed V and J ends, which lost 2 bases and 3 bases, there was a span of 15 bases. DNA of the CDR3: TGCGCCAGCAGCTTAGCTGTAGGACAGAGCTACGAGCAGTACTTC. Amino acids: CASSLAVGQSYEQYF.

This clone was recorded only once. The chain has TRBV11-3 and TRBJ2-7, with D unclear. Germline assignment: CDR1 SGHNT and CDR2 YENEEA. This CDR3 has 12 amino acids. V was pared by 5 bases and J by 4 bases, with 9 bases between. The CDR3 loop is CASSITPYEQYF. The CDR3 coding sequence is TGTGCCAGCAGCATCACACCGTACGAGCAGTACTTC.

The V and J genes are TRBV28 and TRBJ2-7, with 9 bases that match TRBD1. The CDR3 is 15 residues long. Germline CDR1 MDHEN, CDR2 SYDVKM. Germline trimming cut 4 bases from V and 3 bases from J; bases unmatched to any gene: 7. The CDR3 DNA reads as TGTGCCAGCAGTTCGCGAGGGACAGGGTTCTACGAGCAGTACTTC. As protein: CASSSRGTGFYEQYF.

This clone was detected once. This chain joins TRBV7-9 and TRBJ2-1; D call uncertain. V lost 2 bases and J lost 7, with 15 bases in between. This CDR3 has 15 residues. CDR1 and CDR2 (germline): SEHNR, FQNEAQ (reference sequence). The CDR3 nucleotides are TGTGCCAGCAGCTTAAATAAGGAGTTGTGGAATGAGCAGTTCTTC. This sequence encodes CASSLNKELWNEQFF. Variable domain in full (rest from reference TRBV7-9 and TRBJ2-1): DTGVSQNPRHKITKRGQNVTFRCDPISEHNRLYWYRQTLGQGPEFLTYFQNEAQLEKSRLLSDRFSAERPKGSFSTLEIQRTEQGDSAMYLCASSLNKELWNEQFFGPGTRLTVL.

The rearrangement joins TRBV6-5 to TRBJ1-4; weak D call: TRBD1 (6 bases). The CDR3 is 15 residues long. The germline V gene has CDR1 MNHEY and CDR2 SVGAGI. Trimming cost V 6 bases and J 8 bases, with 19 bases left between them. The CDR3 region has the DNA TGTGCCAGCAGCAGACAGGCTGGGGGGTTGGAAAAACTGTTTTTT. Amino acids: CASSRQAGGLEKLFF.

The CDR3 region has the DNA TGCAGTGCTCGTGGTTTTGACAACTACGAGCAGTACTTC. Translating it yields CSARGFDNYEQYF. The gene calls are TRBV20-1 and TRBJ2-7; D remains unclear. The CDR3 is made up of 13 amino acids. From germline, CDR1 is DFQATT and CDR2 SNEGSKA (reference sequence). V lost 5 bases to trimming and J lost 3 bases, with 14 bases between them.

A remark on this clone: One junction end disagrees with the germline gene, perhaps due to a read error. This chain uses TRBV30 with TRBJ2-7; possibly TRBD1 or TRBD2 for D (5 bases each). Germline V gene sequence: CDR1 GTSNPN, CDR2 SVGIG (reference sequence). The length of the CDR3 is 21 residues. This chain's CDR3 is CAWTSVPLRGRANHSSYGQYF. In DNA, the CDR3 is TGTGCCTGGACCAGTGTCCCTCTGAGGGGCAGGGCGAATCACAGCTCCTACGGGCAGTACTTC.

CDR3 bases: TGCGCCAGCAGCTTGACAGGGCTACTAATGAACACTGAAGCTTTCTTT. Residues: CASSLTGLLMNTEAFF. The chain links TRBV5-1 to TRBJ1-1; perhaps TRBD1 as D (6 bases). Trimming stripped 1 base from V and 0 bases from J, with 13 bases between. This CDR3 is 16 amino acids long. In germline, CDR1 is SGHRS, CDR2 YFSETQ. The full variable domain, completed using reference TRBV5-1 and TRBJ1-1, is KAGVTQTPRYLIKTRGQQVTLSCSPISGHRSVSWYQQTPGQGLQFLFEYFSETQRNKGNFPGRFSGRQFSNSRSEMNVSTLELGDSALYLCASSLTGLLMNTEAFFGQGTRLTVV.

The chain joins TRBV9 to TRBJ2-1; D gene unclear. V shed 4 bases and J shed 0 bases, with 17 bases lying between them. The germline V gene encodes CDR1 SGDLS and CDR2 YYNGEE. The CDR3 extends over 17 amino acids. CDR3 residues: CASSPRLSESSYNEQFF. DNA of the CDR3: TGTGCCAGCAGCCCCCGCCTGAGCGAGAGCTCCTACAATGAGCAGTTCTTC.

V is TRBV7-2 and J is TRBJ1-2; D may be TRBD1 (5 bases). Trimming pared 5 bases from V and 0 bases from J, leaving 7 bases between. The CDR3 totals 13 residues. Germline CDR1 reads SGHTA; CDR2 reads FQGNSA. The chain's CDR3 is CASSRGTNYGYTF. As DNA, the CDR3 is TGTGCCAGCAGCAGGGGAACTAACTATGGCTACACCTTC.

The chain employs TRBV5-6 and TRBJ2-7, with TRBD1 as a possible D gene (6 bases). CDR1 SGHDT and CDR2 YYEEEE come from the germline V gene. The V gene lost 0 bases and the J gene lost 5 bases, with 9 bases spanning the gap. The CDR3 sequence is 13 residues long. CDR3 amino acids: CASSLVGGHEQYF. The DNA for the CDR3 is TGTGCCAGCAGCTTGGTTGGGGGCCACGAGCAGTACTTC.

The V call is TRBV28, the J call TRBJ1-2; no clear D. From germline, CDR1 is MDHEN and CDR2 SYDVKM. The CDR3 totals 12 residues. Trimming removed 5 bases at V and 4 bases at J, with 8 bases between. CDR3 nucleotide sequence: TGTGCCAGCAGTCCCCGCCTCTATGGCTACACCTTC. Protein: CASSPRLYGYTF.

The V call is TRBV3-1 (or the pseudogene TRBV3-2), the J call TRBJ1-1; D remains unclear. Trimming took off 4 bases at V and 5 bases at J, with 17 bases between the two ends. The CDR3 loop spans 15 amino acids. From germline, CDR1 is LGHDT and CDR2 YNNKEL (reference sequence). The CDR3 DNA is TGTGCCAGCAGCCTCCCGTCCTCGGCGGGGACTGAAGCTTTCTTT. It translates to CASSLPSSAGTEAFF.

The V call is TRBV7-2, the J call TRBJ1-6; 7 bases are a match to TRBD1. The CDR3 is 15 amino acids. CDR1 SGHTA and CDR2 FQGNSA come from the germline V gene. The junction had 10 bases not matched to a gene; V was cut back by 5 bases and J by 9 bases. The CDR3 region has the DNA TGTGCCAGCAGCCCCGTGGGGGACAGAATTTCACCCCTCCACTTT. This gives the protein CASSPVGDRISPLHF. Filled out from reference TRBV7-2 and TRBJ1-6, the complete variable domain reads GAGVSQSPSNKVTEKGKDVELRCDPISGHTALYWYRQSLGQGLEFLIYFQGNSAPDKSGLPSDRFSAERTGGSVSTLTIQRTQQEDSAVYLCASSPVGDRISPLHFGNGTRLTVT.

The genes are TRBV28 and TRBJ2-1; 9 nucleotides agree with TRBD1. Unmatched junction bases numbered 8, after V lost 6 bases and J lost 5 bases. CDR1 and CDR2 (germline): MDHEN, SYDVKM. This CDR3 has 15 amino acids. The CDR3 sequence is CASRLSGTGNNEQFF. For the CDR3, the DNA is TGTGCCAGCAGGCTATCCGGGACAGGGAACAATGAGCAGTTCTTC.

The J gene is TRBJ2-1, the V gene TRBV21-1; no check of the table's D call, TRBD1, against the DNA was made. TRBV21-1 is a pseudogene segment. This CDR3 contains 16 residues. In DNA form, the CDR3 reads TGTGCCAGCAGCAAAGCGGTCGGACAGGGGCACAATGAGCAGTTCTTC. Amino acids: CASSKAVGQGHNEQFF.

CDR3 sequence: CASSPPAQHF. CDR3 coding DNA: TGTGCCAGCTCACCACCCGCCCAGCATTTT. The V and J genes are TRBV18 and TRBJ1-5; no clear D gene. The CDR3 is 10 amino acids. CDR1 KGHSH and CDR2 LQKENI come from the germline V gene. Trimming cost V 0 bases and J 11 bases, with 2 bases left between them.

In DNA form, the CDR3 reads TGCGCCAGCAGCCAGGCCGTGGGACAGGGCCCTCGGGAGCAGTACTTC. Protein: CASSQAVGQGPREQYF. The rearrangement joins TRBV4-1 to TRBJ2-7; 9 bases are a match to TRBD1. Germline-derived CDR1 and CDR2 are MGHRA and YSYEKL. The CDR3 is 16 amino acids. The trim removed 3 bases at V and 7 bases at J, leaving 13 bases unmatched.